This TCR beta chain was sequenced during a study of Ad26.COV2.S vaccination and SARS-CoV-2 variants. Study-level results: The TCR breadth and depth analyses may have produced an underestimate of total T cell responses.

For this clone: Its antigen remains unidentified.

Treatment reported: around 19 received Ad26.COV2.S at low or high dose, single or two shots; 5 received placebo; per-sample allocation not given. Day 63 after the first injection of vaccine or placebo was the sampling time. The table came from immunoSEQ multiplex PCR; TCRdb's copy has only in-frame clones and leaves some out. This table holds hundreds of thousands of clones, about 91% found once. V was trimmed by 2 bases and J by 2 bases, leaving 4 bases between them. Germline V gene sequence: CDR1 ENHRY, CDR2 SYGVKD. There are 13 residues in the CDR3. This sequence was found in a person between 18 and 59 years old who received the Ad26.COV2.S COVID-19 vaccine or a placebo. The rearrangement links TRBV10-3 to TRBJ2-1; D call uncertain. The source was peripheral blood, collected in a trial of Ad26.COV2.S vaccine versus placebo. CDR3 loop: CAISEDPYNEQFF. In DNA, the CDR3 is TGTGCCATCAGTGAGGACCCCTACAATGAGCAGTTCTTC.